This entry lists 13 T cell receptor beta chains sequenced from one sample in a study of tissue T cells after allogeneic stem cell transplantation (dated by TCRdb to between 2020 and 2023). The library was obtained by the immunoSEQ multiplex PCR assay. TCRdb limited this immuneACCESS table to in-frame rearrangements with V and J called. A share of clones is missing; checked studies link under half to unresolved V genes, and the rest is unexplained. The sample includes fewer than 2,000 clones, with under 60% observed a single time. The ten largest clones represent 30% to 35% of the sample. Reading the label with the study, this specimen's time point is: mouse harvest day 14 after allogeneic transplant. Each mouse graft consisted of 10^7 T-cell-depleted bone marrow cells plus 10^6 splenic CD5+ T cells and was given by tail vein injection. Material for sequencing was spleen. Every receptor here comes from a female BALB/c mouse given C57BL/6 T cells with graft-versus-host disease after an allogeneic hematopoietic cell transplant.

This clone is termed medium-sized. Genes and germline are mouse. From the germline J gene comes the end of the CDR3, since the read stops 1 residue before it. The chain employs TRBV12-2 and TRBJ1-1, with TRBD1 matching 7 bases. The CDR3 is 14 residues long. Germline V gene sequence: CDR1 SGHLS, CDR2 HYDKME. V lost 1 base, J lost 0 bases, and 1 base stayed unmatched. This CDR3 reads CASSLTGSNTEVFF. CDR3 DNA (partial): TGTGCCAGCTCTCTGACAGGGTCAAACACAGAAGTCTTC.

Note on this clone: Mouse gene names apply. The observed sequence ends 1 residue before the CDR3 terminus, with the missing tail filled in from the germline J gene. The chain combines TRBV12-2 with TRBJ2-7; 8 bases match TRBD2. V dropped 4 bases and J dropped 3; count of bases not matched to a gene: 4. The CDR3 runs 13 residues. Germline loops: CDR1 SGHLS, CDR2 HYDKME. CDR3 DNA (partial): TGTGCCAGCTCCCCGGGACTGGTCTATGAACAGTAC. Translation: CASSPGLVYEQY. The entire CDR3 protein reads CASSPGLVYEQYF.

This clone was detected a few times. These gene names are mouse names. The CDR3 protein is CASSLDDWGKSTGQLYF. CDR3 DNA (partial): TGTGCAAGCAGCTTAGACGACTGGGGGAAGAGCACCGGGCAGCTCTAC. The V gene is TRBV16, the J gene TRBJ2-2; 9 bases agree with TRBD2. Read coverage stops 1 residue before the CDR3 terminus; the germline J gene supplies the remainder. The J segment lost 4 bases and the V segment lost 0 bases, leaving 6 bases of the junction unmatched. The CDR3 has 17 amino acids. CDR1 is SGHSA and CDR2 is FRNQAP in the germline V gene.

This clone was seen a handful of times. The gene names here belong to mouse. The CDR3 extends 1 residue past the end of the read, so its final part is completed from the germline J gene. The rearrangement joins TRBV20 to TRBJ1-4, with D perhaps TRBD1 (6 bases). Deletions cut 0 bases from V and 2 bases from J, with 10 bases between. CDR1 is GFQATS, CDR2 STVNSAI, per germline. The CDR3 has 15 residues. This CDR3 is CGARDHGTSNERLFF. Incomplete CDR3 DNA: TGTGGTGCTAGGGATCACGGGACATCCAACGAAAGATTATTT.

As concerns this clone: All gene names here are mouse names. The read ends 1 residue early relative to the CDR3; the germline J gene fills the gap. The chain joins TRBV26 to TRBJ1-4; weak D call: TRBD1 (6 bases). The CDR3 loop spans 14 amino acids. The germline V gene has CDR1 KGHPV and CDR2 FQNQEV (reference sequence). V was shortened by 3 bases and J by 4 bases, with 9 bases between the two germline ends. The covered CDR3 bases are TGTGCCAGCAGTCTTGGGACAAACAACGAAAGATTATTT. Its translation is CASSLGTNNERLF. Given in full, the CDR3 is CASSLGTNNERLFF. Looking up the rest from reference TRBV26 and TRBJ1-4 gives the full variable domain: NSKVIQTPRYLVKGQGQKAKMRCIPEKGHPVVFWYQQNKNNEFKFLINFQNQEVLQQIDMTEKRFSAECPSNSPCSLEIQSSEAGDSALYLCASSLGTNNERLFFGHGTKLSVL.

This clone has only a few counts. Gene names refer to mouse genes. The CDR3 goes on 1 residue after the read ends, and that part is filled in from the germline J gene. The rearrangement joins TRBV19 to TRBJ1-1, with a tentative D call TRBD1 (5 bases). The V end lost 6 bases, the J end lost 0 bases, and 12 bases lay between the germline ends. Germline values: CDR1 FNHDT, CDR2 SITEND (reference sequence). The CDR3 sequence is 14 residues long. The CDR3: CASTPAGANTEVFF. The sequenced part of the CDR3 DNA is TGTGCCAGCACCCCCGCGGGGGCAAACACAGAAGTCTTC. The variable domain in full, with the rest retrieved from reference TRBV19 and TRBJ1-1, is GGIITQTPKFLIGQEGQKLTLKCQQNFNHDTMYWYRQDSGKGLRLIYYSITENDLQKGDLSEGYDASREKKSSFSLTVTSAQKNEMAVFLCASTPAGANTEVFFGKGTRLTVV.

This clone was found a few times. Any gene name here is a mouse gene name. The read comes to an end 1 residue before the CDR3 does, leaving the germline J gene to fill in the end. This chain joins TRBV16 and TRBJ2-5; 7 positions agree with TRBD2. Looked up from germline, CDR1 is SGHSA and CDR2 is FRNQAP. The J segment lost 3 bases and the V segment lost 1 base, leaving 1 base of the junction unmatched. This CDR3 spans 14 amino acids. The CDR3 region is CASSLGLGQDTQYF. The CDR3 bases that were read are TGTGCAAGCAGCTTAGGACTGGGTCAAGACACCCAGTAC.

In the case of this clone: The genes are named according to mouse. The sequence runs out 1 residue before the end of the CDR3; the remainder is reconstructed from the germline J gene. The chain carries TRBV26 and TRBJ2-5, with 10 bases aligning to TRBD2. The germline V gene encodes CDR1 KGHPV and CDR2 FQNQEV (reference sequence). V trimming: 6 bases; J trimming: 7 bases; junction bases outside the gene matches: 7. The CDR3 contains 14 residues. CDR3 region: CASSRTGGWNTQYF. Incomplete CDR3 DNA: TGTGCCAGCAGCCGGACTGGGGGCTGGAACACCCAGTAC.

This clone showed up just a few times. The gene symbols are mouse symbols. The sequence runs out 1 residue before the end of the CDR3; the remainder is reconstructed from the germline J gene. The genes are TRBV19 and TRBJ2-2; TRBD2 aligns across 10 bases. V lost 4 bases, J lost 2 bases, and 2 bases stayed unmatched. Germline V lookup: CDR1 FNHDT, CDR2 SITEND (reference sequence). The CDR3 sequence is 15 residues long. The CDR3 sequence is CASSPGLGNTGQLYF. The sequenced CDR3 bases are TGTGCCAGCAGTCCGGGACTGGGGAACACCGGGCAGCTCTAC.

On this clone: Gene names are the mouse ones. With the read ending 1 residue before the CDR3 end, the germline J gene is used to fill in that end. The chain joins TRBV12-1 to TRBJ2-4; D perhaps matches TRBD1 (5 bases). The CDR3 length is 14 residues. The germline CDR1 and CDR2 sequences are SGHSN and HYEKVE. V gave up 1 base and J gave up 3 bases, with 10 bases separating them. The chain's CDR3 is CASSLRGGQNTLYF. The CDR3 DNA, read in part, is TGTGCCAGCTCTCTGAGGGGAGGGCAAAACACCTTGTAC.

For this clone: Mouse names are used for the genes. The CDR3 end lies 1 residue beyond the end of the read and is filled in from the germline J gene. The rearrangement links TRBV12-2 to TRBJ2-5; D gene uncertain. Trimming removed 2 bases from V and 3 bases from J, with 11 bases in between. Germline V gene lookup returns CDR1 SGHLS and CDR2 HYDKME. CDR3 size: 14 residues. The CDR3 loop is CASSPPQEQDTQYF. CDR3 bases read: TGTGCCAGCTCTCCCCCGCAAGAGCAAGACACCCAGTAC.

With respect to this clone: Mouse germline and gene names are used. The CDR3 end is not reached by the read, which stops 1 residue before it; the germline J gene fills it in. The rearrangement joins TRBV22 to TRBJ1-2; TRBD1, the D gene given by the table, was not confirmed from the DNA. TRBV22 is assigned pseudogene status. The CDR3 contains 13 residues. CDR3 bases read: TGTGCCAGCAGTTGGGGACAAAACTCCGACTACACC. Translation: CASSWGQNSDYT. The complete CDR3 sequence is CASSWGQNSDYTF.

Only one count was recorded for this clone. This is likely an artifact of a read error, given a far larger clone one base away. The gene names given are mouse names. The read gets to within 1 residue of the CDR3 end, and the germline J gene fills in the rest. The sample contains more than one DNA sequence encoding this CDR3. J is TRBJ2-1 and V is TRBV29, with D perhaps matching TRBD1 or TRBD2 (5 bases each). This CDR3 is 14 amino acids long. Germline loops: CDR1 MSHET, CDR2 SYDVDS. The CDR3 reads CASSPGRNYAEQFF. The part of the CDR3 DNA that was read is TGTGCTAGCAGTCCGGGACGGAACTATGCCGAGCAGTTC.